These 27 T cell receptor beta chains share one sample of origin, sequenced in a study of cytomegalovirus exposure and HLA in healthy donors (dated by TCRdb to the late 2010s). Library generation was performed with the immunoSEQ multiplex PCR assay. A mixture of 60 forward primers for TCR Vbeta segments and 13 reverse primers for TCR Jbeta segments was used in the multiplex PCR. The table comes from immuneACCESS by way of TCRdb, which keeps in-frame sequences with V and J called. Part of the clones is missing from these tables; in studies checked, under half for an unresolved V gene and the rest for unknown reasons. The sample includes approximately 97,000 clones, with 78% observed a single time. Clones ranked in the top ten supply 4.1% of the sample. Sequencing was carried out using PBMCs. The receptors derive from a woman aged 40 to 50 in good health and CMV-seropositive.

This chain connects TRBV4-2 to TRBJ2-2; 9 nucleotides match TRBD2. Trimming removed 1 base from V and 6 bases from J; junction bases left unmatched: 6. This CDR3 has 16 residues. Looked up from germline, CDR1 is LGHNA and CDR2 is YNFKEQ. The CDR3 DNA follows: TGTGCCAGCAGCCAAGGGTTAGCGGGAGCGGCCGGGGAGCTGTTTTTT. This translates into CASSQGLAGAAGELFF.

The rearrangement joins TRBV7-3 to TRBJ2-1; D is perhaps TRBD2 (5 bases). V was pared by 5 bases and J by 7 bases, with 21 bases between. The CDR3 has 16 amino acids. The germline V gene has CDR1 SGHTA and CDR2 FQGTGA. The CDR3 region has the DNA TGTGCCAGCAGCCATACCCCGGGATACTCAGTGAATGAGCAGTTCTTC. Its translation: CASSHTPGYSVNEQFF.

The rearrangement links TRBV9 to TRBJ2-5, with 13 bases identical to TRBD2. Germline CDR1 is SGDLS and CDR2 is YYNGEE. Trimming at V came to 1 base and at J to 2 bases, leaving 2 bases not matched to a gene. The CDR3 sequence is 16 residues long. CDR3 loop: CASSVRLAGGQETQYF. As DNA, the CDR3 is TGTGCCAGCAGCGTAAGACTAGCGGGAGGTCAAGAGACCCAGTACTTC.

The table lists this clone with a few counts. The chain has TRBV29-1 and TRBJ2-3; TRBD2 matches 10 bases. The CDR3 extends over 15 amino acids. From germline, CDR1 is SQVTM and CDR2 ANQGSEA. The J segment lost 2 bases and the V segment lost 6 bases, leaving 8 bases of the junction unmatched. In DNA, the CDR3 is TGCAGCGTCCCAGCTAGCGGGGGACTCACAGATACGCAGTATTTT. Translated, it gives CSVPASGGLTDTQYF.

In this sample, this clone turned up once. CDR3: CASTRTGMSDTQYF. The CDR3 nucleotides are TGTGCCAGTACCCGGACAGGGATGAGTGATACGCAGTATTTT. The rearrangement uses TRBV19 and TRBJ2-3; TRBD1 agrees at 8 bases. In germline, CDR1 is LNHDA, CDR2 SQIVND (reference sequence). The CDR3 runs to 14 residues. J lost 6 bases, V lost 7 bases, and 9 bases had no gene match. Full variable domain (missing parts from reference TRBV19 and TRBJ2-3): DGGITQSPKYLFRKEGQNVTLSCEQNLNHDAMYWYRQDPGQGLRLIYYSQIVNDFQKGDIAEGYSVSREKKESFPLTVTSAQKNPTAFYLCASTRTGMSDTQYFGPGTRLTVL.

The chain combines TRBV6-4 with TRBJ2-3, with 9 bases fitting TRBD2. Germline trimming cut 4 bases from V and 2 bases from J; bases unmatched to any gene: 7. Germline V gives CDR1 MRHNA, CDR2 SNTAGT. The CDR3 is made up of 16 amino acids. Here the CDR3 DNA reads TGTGCCAGCAGTGCCTCGGCGGGAGGGCTCACAGATACGCAGTATTTT. This sequence encodes CASSASAGGLTDTQYF.

This chain connects TRBV5-1 to TRBJ2-1; 10 nucleotides match TRBD2. This CDR3 spans 14 amino acids. The junction had 3 bases not matched to a gene; V was cut back by 4 bases and J by 5 bases. The V gene's germline CDR1 is SGHRS and CDR2 YFSETQ. In nucleotides, the CDR3 is TGCGCCAGCAGCCTAGCGGGAGTCCACAATGAGCAGTTCTTC. Translated, it gives CASSLAGVHNEQFF.

This clone was observed a handful of times. The chain links TRBV4-1 to TRBJ2-3; 13 positions agree with TRBD2. CDR1 and CDR2 from the germline V gene are MGHRA and YSYEKL. CDR3 length: 18 residues. V was pared by 4 bases and J by 3 bases, with 10 bases of the junction left unmatched. CDR3 sequence reads: CASSPRLAGGGLTDTQYF. Written as DNA, the CDR3 is TGCGCCAGCAGCCCTAGACTAGCGGGAGGTGGTCTTACAGATACGCAGTATTTT.

The chain has TRBV29-1 and TRBJ2-7; a weak D match, TRBD2 (6 bases). Germline V gene sequence: CDR1 SQVTM, CDR2 ANQGSEA. Trimming took 6 bases from V and 5 from J, leaving 23 bases between them. This CDR3 is 15 amino acids long. Here the CDR3 reads CSVRGWDPLADEQYF. In nucleotides, the CDR3 is TGCAGCGTCCGAGGTTGGGACCCTTTAGCGGACGAGCAGTACTTC.

V gene TRBV30 combines with J gene TRBJ2-1, with 10 bases identical to TRBD1. Trimming cost V 5 bases and J 6 bases; bases outside gene matches: 1. The CDR3 length is 12 residues. Germline CDR1 and CDR2: GTSNPN and SVGIG (reference sequence). In DNA form, the CDR3 reads TGTGCCTGGGGGGACAGGGGCAATGAGCAGTTCTTC. This gives the protein CAWGDRGNEQFF. The variable domain in full, with the rest retrieved from reference TRBV30 and TRBJ2-1, is SQTIHQWPATLVQPVGSPLSLECTVEGTSNPNLYWYRQAAGRGLQLLFYSVGIGQISSEVPQNLSASRPQDRQFILSSKKLLLSDSGFYLCAWGDRGNEQFFGPGTRLTVL.

The rearrangement links TRBV7-9 to TRBJ1-2, with TRBD1 matching 8 bases. Trimming removed 4 bases from V and 3 bases from J; junction bases left unmatched: 7. Germline V gene lookup returns CDR1 SEHNR and CDR2 FQNEAQ (reference sequence). CDR3 length: 15 residues. CDR3 sequence: CASSYGDRTYYGYTF. CDR3 coding DNA: TGTGCCAGCAGCTACGGGGACAGGACCTACTATGGCTACACCTTC.

The chain combines TRBV10-3 with TRBJ2-3; TRBD2 might be the D (6 bases). Trimming took 4 bases from V and 2 from J, leaving 16 bases between them. Germline V CDR1 and CDR2: ENHRY, SYGVKD. The CDR3 is 16 residues long. The CDR3 bases are TGTGCCATCAGTGTATTGTCCGGGAGCCACACAGATACGCAGTATTTT. Translated: CAISVLSGSHTDTQYF.

The V call is TRBV6-1, the J call TRBJ1-1; D might be TRBD1 (6 bases). V was trimmed by 2 bases and J by 3 bases, leaving 13 bases between them. Germline CDR1 is MNHNS and CDR2 is SASEGT. The CDR3 consists of 15 residues. As DNA, the CDR3 is TGTGCCAGCAGTGAAATACAGGGCGCGGACACTGAAGCTTTCTTT. Its translation is CASSEIQGADTEAFF.

This clone was detected only once. The gene calls are TRBV18 and TRBJ2-3; no reliable D call. Deletions cut 3 bases from V and 6 bases from J, with 10 bases between. Germline V gene sequence: CDR1 KGHSH, CDR2 LQKENI. The length of the CDR3 is 13 residues. The CDR3 DNA reads as TGTGCCAGCTCACCGATGCAAGAGGATACGCAGTATTTT. This sequence encodes CASSPMQEDTQYF. Full variable domain (missing parts from reference TRBV18 and TRBJ2-3): NAGVMQNPRHLVRRRGQEARLRCSPMKGHSHVYWYRQLPEEGLKFMVYLQKENIIDESGMPKERFSAEFPKEGPSILRIQQVVRGDSAAYFCASSPMQEDTQYFGPGTRLTVL.

The CDR3 DNA reads TGCAGTGCCTGGTGGGCAGAGACCCAGTACTTC. Translated: CSAWWAETQYF. This sequence joins TRBV20-1 and TRBJ2-5; D not certain. V was pared by 6 bases and J by 4 bases, with 9 bases between. In germline, CDR1 is DFQATT, CDR2 SNEGSKA (reference sequence). CDR3 size: 11 residues.

The rearrangement links TRBV18 to TRBJ2-5; D is undetermined. This CDR3 has 14 residues. V was cut by 6 bases and J by 5 bases, with 16 bases left in between. Germline V gives CDR1 KGHSH, CDR2 LQKENI. The CDR3 DNA follows: TGTGCCAGCTCCTTGGCTAGGTCTATGGAGACCCAGTACTTC. Protein sequence: CASSLARSMETQYF.

V gene TRBV2 combines with J gene TRBJ1-6; D is undetermined. Germline CDR1 SNHLY, CDR2 FYNNEI. V was shortened by 4 bases and J by 9 bases, with 7 bases between the two germline ends. CDR3 size: 12 residues. The CDR3 is CASSGHVSPLHF. The CDR3 DNA sequence: TGTGCCAGCAGTGGACATGTTTCACCCCTCCACTTT.

The chain employs TRBV7-9 and TRBJ1-1; 7 bases align to TRBD1. The junction had 7 bases not matched to a gene; V was cut back by 5 bases and J by 1 base. Germline values: CDR1 SEHNR, CDR2 FQNEAQ (reference sequence). The CDR3 is 15 residues long. The CDR3 region has the DNA TGTGCCAGCAGCCTCCGGGACAGACCGAACACTGAAGCTTTCTTT. Protein: CASSLRDRPNTEAFF.

This rearrangement joins TRBV18 to TRBJ2-5; possibly TRBD1 for D (5 bases). The CDR3 runs 13 residues. V lost 3 bases and J 5 bases, leaving 10 bases between the germline ends. CDR1 is KGHSH, CDR2 LQKENI, per germline. In nucleotides, the CDR3 is TGTGCCAGCTCACCCAAGCCAGGGGAGACCCAGTACTTC. This sequence encodes CASSPKPGETQYF.

J is TRBJ2-7 and V is TRBV27; 7 bases line up with TRBD1. The V and J ends lost 5 bases and 1 base, in that order; junction bases with no gene match: 8. CDR3 length equals 15 residues. Germline-derived CDR1 and CDR2 are MNHEY and SMNVEV (reference sequence). CDR3 nucleotide sequence: TGTGCCAGCAGTCCCCTAGGACAGGATTCCTACGAGCAGTACTTC. This codes for CASSPLGQDSYEQYF.

The chain combines TRBV28 with TRBJ1-4; no clear D gene. The V and J ends lost 7 bases and 10 bases respectively, with 16 bases between them. This CDR3 comprises 13 residues. Per germline, CDR1 MDHEN and CDR2 SYDVKM. In DNA, the CDR3 is TGTGCCAGCAATATCGACCGAGGTGCAAAACTGTTTTTT. It encodes CASNIDRGAKLFF. The whole variable domain, remainder taken from reference TRBV28 and TRBJ1-4, is DVKVTQSSRYLVKRTGEKVFLECVQDMDHENMFWYRQDPGLGLRLIYFSYDVKMKEKGDIPEGYSVSREKKERFSLILESASTNQTSMYLCASNIDRGAKLFFGSGTQLSVL.

The CDR3 loop is CASSYRGGSGTFEEQYF. The CDR3 DNA sequence: TGTGCCAGCAGCTATAGGGGGGGGTCAGGGACTTTTGAGGAGCAGTACTTC. The chain links TRBV7-2 to TRBJ2-5, with TRBD2 as a possible D gene (7 bases). From germline, CDR1 is SGHTA and CDR2 FQGNSA. This CDR3 is 17 amino acids long. The V end was cut by 4 bases, the J end by 11 bases, with 29 bases between. The whole variable domain, filled in from reference TRBV7-2 and TRBJ2-5, reads GAGVSQSPSNKVTEKGKDVELRCDPISGHTALYWYRQSLGQGLEFLIYFQGNSAPDKSGLPSDRFSAERTGGSVSTLTIQRTQQEDSAVYLCASSYRGGSGTFEEQYFGPGTRLLVL.

This clone was seen just once. This chain connects TRBV19 to TRBJ1-6; the match to TRBD1 covers 8 bases. The CDR3 is made up of 13 amino acids. V dropped 8 bases and J dropped 10; count of bases not matched to a gene: 7. From germline, CDR1 is LNHDA and CDR2 SQIVND (reference sequence). The CDR3 region is CASDAGGKSPLHF. The DNA of the CDR3 is TGTGCCAGTGATGCAGGGGGCAAGTCACCCCTCCACTTT.

This clone was seen just once. The chain has TRBV7-8 and TRBJ2-2; D may be TRBD2 (5 bases). This CDR3 contains 15 residues. V lost 6 bases and J lost 0, with 11 bases in between. Germline CDR1 SGHVS, CDR2 FQNEAQ. The CDR3 loop reads CASSHGGSNTGELFF. The CDR3 DNA is TGTGCCAGCAGTCATGGCGGGTCGAACACCGGGGAGCTGTTTTTT.

The sample holds one count of this clone. The V call is TRBV7-3, the J call TRBJ2-3, with 13 bases fitting TRBD2. J gave up 1 base and V 3 bases, and 7 bases lay outside the gene matches. Germline V gives CDR1 SGHTA, CDR2 FQGTGA. This CDR3 region has 18 residues. Written as DNA, the CDR3 is TGTGCCAGCAGCTTGACTAGCGGGAGGATGGGGGGCACAGATACGCAGTATTTT. Translated: CASSLTSGRMGGTDTQYF.

The chain employs TRBV27 and TRBJ2-1, with 11 bases matching TRBD2. This CDR3 spans 15 amino acids. Germline V lookup: CDR1 MNHEY, CDR2 SMNVEV (reference sequence). V lost 6 bases, J lost 5 bases, and 6 bases stayed unmatched. Here the CDR3 reads CASSLTSGRNNEQFF. The CDR3 DNA sequence: TGTGCCAGCAGCCTTACTAGCGGGAGAAACAATGAGCAGTTCTTC.

The V and J genes are TRBV7-2 and TRBJ2-7; 7 nucleotides line up with TRBD2. The germline gives CDR1 SGHTA, CDR2 FQGNSA. The V and J ends lost 3 bases and 1 base, in that order; junction bases with no gene match: 6. The CDR3 totals 15 residues. The CDR3, as DNA: TGTGCCAGCAGCTTTCGTACGGGAGGTTCCTACGAGCAGTACTTC. It is translated as CASSFRTGGSYEQYF.